The TCR beta chain described here comes from a study of cytomegalovirus exposure and HLA in healthy donors. The PCR contained 60 Vbeta and 13 Jbeta primers. Under the authors' procedure: Later reanalysis found 75 million to 95 million unique TCR beta chains, about 10 million of them shared. The assay was immunoSEQ multiplex PCR, and TCRdb's table has in-frame clones only and misses some. The V and J calls and clone size are taken from that table; D and trimming were inferred from the DNA. The repertoire includes some 180,000 clones, roughly 10% of them detected once, and over 1% sits in the top ten. Germline-derived CDR1 and CDR2 are SGHAT and FQNNGV. V dropped 7 bases and J dropped 4; count of bases not matched to a gene: 11. The CDR3 length is 15 residues.

Specimen: PBMCs. The V and J genes are TRBV11-2 and TRBJ2-7; 9 bases match TRBD1. The receptor was derived from a woman between 25 and 40 years old in good health and CMV-seropositive. CDR3 in amino acids: CASTWGATGGYEQYF. The CDR3, as DNA: TGTGCCAGCACCTGGGGTGCGACAGGGGGTTACGAGCAGTACTTC.